This T cell receptor beta chain was obtained from a study of blood T cell repertoires in COVID-19. Study overall: There were acute and convalescent COVID-19 samples, and they came from the United States, Italy and Spain.

As processed by the authors: The assay estimated nucleated cells by amplifying reference gene primers. TCRdb keeps only in-frame clones here, not all; method: immunoSEQ multiplex PCR. The D gene and trimming were derived from the DNA, and the V and J assignments and clone size from that table. The sample yields about 370,000 clones, roughly 90% seen once. The CDR3 runs to 13 residues. Trimming removed 8 bases from V and 9 bases from J; junction bases left unmatched: 10. Germline CDR1 LNHDA, CDR2 SQIVND (reference sequence). The sequenced sample consisted of peripheral blood. This sequence joins TRBV19 and TRBJ2-1; 7 positions match TRBD1. This receptor was identified in a woman in her 30s with COVID-19, enrolled during active disease. The CDR3 reads CASGEQGQGEQFF. In nucleotides, the CDR3 is TGTGCCAGTGGGGAACAGGGGCAAGGTGAGCAGTTCTTC.